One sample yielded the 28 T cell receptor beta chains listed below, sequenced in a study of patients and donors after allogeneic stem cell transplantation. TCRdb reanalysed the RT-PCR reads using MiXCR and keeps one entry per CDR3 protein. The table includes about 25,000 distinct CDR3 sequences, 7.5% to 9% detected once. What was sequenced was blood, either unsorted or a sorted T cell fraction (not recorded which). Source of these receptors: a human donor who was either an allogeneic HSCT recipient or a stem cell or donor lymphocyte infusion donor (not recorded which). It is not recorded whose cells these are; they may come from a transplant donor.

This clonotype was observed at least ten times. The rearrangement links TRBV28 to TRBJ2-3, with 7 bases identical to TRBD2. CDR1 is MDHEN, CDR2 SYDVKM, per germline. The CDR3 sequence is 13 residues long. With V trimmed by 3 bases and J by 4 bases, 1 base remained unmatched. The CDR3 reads CASSFSGSDTQYF. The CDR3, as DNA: TGTGCCAGCAGTTTTAGCGGGTCAGATACGCAGTATTTT.

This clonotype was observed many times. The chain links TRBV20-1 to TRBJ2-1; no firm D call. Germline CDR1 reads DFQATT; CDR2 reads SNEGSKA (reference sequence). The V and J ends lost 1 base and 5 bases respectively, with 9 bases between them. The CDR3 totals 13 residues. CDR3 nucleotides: TGCAGTGCTAGAGCCAACCCAAACAATGAGCAGTTCTTC. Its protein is CSARANPNNEQFF.

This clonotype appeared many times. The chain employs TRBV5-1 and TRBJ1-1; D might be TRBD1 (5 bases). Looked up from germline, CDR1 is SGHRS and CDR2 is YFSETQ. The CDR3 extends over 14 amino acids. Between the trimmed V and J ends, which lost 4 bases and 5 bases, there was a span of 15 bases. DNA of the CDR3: TGCGCCAGCAGCAGATTACAGGAGGGGACTGAAGCTTTCTTT. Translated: CASSRLQEGTEAFF. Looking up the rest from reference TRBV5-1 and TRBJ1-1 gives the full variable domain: KAGVTQTPRYLIKTRGQQVTLSCSPISGHRSVSWYQQTPGQGLQFLFEYFSETQRNKGNFPGRFSGRQFSNSRSEMNVSTLELGDSALYLCASSRLQEGTEAFFGQGTRLTVV.

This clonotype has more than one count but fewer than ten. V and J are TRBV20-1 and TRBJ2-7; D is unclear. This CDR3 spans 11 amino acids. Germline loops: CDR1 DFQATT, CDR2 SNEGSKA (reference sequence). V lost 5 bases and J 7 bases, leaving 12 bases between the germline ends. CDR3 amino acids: CSAAQAGEQYF. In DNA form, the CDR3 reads TGCAGTGCTGCCCAAGCTGGGGAGCAGTACTTC.

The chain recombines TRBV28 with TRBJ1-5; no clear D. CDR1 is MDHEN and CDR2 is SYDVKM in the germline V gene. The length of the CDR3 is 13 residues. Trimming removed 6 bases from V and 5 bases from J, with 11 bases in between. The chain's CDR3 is CASRSDPYQPQHF. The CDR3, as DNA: TGTGCCAGCAGAAGCGACCCGTATCAGCCCCAGCATTTT. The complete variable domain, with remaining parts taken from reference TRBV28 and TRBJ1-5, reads DVKVTQSSRYLVKRTGEKVFLECVQDMDHENMFWYRQDPGLGLRLIYFSYDVKMKEKGDIPEGYSVSREKKERFSLILESASTNQTSMYLCASRSDPYQPQHFGDGTRLSIL.

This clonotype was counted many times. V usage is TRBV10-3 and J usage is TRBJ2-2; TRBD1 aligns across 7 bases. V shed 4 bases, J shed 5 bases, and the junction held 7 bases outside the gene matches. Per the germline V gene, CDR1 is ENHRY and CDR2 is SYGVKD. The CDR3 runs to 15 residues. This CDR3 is CAISATGSSTGELFF. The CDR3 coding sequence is TGTGCCATCAGTGCGACAGGGAGTTCTACCGGGGAGCTGTTTTTT.

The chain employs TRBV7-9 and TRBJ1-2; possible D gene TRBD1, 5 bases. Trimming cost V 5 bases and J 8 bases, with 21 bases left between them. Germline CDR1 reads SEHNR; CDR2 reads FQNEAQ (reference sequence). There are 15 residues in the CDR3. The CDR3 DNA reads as TGTGCCAGCAGCCTTGCTTGGGGCCCCGGAGGGGGCTACACCTTC. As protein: CASSLAWGPGGGYTF.

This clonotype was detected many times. The CDR3 sequence: CASSQGGLAGGHVGEQYF. The CDR3 DNA is TGTGCCAGCAGCCAGGGGGGACTAGCGGGAGGGCACGTAGGCGAGCAGTACTTC. V and J are TRBV4-2 and TRBJ2-7; TRBD2 matches 16 bases. J was trimmed by 6 bases and V by 3 bases; bases with no gene match: 11. This CDR3 region has 18 residues. Germline V gene sequence: CDR1 LGHNA, CDR2 YNFKEQ.

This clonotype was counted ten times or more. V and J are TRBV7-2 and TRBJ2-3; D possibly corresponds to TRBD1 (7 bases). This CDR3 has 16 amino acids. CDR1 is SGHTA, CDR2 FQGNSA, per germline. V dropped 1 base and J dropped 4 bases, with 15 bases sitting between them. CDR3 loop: CASSLGFRGVPDTQYF. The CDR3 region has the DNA TGTGCCAGCAGCTTAGGGTTCAGGGGGGTGCCAGATACGCAGTATTTT.

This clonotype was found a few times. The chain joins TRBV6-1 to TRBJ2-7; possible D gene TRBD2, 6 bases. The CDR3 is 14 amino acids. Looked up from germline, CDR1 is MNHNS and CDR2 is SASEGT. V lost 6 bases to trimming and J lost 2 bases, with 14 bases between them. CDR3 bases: TGTGCCAGCAGGCCTCCAGGAGGGCCCTACGAGCAGTACTTC. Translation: CASRPPGGPYEQYF.

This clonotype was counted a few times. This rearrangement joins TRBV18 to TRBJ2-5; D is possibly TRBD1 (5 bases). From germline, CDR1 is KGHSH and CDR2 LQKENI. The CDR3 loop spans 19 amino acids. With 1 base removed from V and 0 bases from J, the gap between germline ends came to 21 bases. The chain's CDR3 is CASSPQNLFVARDQETQYF. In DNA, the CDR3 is TGTGCCAGCTCACCACAAAATTTATTCGTGGCCAGGGACCAAGAGACCCAGTACTTC.

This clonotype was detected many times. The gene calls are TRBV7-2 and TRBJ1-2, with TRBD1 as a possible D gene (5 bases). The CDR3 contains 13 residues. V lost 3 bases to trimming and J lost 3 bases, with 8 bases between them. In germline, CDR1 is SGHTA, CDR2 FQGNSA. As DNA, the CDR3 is TGTGCCAGCAGCTTCGGGGCAGACTATGGCTACACCTTC. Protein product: CASSFGADYGYTF.

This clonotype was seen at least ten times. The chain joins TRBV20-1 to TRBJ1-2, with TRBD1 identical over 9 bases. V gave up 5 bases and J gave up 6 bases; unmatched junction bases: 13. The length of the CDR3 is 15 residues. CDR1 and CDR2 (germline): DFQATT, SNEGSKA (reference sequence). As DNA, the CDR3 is TGCAGTGCTCCTACTTCGGGACAGGGTTTCGATGGCTACACCTTC. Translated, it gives CSAPTSGQGFDGYTF.

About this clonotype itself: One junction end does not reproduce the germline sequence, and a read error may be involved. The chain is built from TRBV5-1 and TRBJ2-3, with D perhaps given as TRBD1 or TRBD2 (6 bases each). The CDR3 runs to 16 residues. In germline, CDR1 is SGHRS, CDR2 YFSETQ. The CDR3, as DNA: TGCGCCAGCGGCTTCGGGGGCCGTTCGCCCCACGATACGCAGTATTTT. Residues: CASGFGGRSPHDTQYF.

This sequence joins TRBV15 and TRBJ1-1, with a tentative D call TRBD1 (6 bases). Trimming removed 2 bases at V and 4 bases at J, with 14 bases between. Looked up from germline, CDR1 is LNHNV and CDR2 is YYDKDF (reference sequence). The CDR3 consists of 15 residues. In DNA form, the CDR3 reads TGTGCCACCAGCAGAACAGGGTTATTAGGCACTGAAGCTTTCTTT. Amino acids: CATSRTGLLGTEAFF.

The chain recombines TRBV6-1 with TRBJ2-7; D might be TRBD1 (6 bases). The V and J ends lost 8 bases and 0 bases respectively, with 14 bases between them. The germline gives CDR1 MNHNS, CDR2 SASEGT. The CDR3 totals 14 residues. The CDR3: CASGKAGASYEQYF. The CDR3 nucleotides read TGTGCCAGCGGGAAAGCAGGGGCCTCCTACGAGCAGTACTTC.

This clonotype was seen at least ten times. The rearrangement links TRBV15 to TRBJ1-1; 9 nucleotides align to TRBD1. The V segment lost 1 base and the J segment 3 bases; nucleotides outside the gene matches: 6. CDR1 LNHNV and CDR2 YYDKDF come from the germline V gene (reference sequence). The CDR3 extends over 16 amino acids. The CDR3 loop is CATSRGTGAWDTEAFF. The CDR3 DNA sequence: TGTGCCACCAGCAGAGGGACAGGGGCTTGGGACACTGAAGCTTTCTTT.

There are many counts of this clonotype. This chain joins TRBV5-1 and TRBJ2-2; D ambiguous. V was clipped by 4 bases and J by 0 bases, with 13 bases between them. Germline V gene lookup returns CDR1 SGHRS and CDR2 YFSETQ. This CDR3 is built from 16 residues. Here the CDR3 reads CASSRTLGSNTGELFF. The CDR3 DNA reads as TGCGCCAGCAGCCGTACCCTGGGATCGAACACCGGGGAGCTGTTTTTT.

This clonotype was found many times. The chain's CDR3 is CASSWRQGASEAFF. CDR3 DNA: TGTGCCAGCAGCTGGAGGCAGGGGGCGTCTGAAGCTTTCTTT. The chain combines TRBV28 with TRBJ1-1, with 8 bases fitting TRBD1. V was clipped by 6 bases and J by 6 bases; unmatched bases: 9. Germline CDR1 reads MDHEN; CDR2 reads SYDVKM. The length of the CDR3 is 14 residues.

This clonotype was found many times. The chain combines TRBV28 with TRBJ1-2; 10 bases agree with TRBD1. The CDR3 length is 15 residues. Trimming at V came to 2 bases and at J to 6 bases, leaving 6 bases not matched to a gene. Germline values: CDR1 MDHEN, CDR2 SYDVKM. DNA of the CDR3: TGTGCCAGCAGTTTACTGGGACAGGGGTCAAATGGCTACACCTTC. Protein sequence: CASSLLGQGSNGYTF.

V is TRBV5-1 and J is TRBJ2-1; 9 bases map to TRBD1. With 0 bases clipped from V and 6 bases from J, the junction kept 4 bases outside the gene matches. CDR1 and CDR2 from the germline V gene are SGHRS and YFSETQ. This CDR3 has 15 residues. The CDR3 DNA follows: TGCGCCAGCAGCTTGGTCCGGACAGGGGTCAATGAGCAGTTCTTC. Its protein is CASSLVRTGVNEQFF.

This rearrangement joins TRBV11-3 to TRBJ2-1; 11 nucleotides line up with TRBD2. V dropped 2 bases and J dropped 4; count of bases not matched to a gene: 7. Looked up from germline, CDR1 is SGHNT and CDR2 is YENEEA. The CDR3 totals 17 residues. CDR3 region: CASSLTPSGGRYNEQFF. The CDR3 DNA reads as TGTGCCAGCAGCTTAACACCTAGCGGGGGGAGGTACAATGAGCAGTTCTTC.

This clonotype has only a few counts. The CDR3 here is CSAPWTGEYYNEQFF. The CDR3 DNA follows: TGCAGTGCTCCCTGGACAGGGGAATACTACAATGAGCAGTTCTTC. The chain couples TRBV20-1 to TRBJ2-1, with TRBD1 identical over 9 bases. Germline-derived CDR1 and CDR2 are DFQATT and SNEGSKA (reference sequence). Trimming at V came to 5 bases and at J to 3 bases, leaving 8 bases not matched to a gene. The CDR3 has 15 residues.

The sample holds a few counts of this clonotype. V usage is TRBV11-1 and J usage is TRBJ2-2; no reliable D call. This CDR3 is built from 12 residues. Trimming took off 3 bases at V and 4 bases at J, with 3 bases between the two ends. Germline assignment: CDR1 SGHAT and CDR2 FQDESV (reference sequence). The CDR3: CASSFGTGELFF. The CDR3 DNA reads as TGTGCCAGCAGCTTCGGCACCGGGGAGCTGTTTTTT.

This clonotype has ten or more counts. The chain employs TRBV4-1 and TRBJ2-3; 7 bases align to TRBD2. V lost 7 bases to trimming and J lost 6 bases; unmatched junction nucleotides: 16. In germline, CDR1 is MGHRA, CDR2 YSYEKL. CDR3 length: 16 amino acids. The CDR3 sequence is CASTPLWAGVGDTQYF. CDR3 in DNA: TGCGCCAGCACCCCCCTTTGGGCGGGAGTAGGGGATACGCAGTATTTT.

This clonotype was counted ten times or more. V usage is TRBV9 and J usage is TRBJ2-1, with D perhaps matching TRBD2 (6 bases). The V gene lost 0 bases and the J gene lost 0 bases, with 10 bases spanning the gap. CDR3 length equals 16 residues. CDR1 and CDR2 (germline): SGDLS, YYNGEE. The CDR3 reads CASSVDEAGSYNEQFF. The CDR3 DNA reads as TGTGCCAGCAGCGTAGATGAAGCGGGCTCCTACAATGAGCAGTTCTTC.

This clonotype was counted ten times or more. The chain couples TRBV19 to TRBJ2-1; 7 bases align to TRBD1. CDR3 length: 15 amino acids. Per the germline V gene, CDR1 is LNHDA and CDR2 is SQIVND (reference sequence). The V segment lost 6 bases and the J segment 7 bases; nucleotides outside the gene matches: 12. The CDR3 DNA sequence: TGTGCCAGTAGATTTGACAGGGCGTCGGTTAATGAGCAGTTCTTC. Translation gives CASRFDRASVNEQFF. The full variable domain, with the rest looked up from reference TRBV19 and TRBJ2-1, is DGGITQSPKYLFRKEGQNVTLSCEQNLNHDAMYWYRQDPGQGLRLIYYSQIVNDFQKGDIAEGYSVSREKKESFPLTVTSAQKNPTAFYLCASRFDRASVNEQFFGPGTRLTVL.

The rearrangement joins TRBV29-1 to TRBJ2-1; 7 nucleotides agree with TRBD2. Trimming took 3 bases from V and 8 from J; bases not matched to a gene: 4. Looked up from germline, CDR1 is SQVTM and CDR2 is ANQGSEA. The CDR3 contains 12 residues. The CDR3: CSVDPSGYEQFF. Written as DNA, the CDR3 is TGCAGCGTTGATCCTAGCGGCTATGAGCAGTTCTTC.